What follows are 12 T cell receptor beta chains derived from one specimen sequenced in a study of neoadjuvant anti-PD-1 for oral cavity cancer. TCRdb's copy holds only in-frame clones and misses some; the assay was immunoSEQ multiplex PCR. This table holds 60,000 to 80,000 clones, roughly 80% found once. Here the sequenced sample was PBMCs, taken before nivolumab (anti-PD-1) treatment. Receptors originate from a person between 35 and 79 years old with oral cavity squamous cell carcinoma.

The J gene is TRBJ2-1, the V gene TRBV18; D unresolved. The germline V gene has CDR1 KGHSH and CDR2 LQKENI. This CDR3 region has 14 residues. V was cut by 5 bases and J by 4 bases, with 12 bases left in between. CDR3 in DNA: TGTGCCAGCTCAAGATTGGCGGAATACAATGAGCAGTTCTTC. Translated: CASSRLAEYNEQFF. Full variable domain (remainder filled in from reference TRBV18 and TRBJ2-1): NAGVMQNPRHLVRRRGQEARLRCSPMKGHSHVYWYRQLPEEGLKFMVYLQKENIIDESGMPKERFSAEFPKEGPSILRIQQVVRGDSAAYFCASSRLAEYNEQFFGPGTRLTVL.

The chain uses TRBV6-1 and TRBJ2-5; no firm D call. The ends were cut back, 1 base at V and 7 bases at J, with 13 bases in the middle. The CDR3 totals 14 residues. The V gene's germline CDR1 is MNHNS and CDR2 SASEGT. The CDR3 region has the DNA TGTGCCAGCAGTGAAGGTCCAGCCTCTTTGACCCAGTACTTC. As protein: CASSEGPASLTQYF.

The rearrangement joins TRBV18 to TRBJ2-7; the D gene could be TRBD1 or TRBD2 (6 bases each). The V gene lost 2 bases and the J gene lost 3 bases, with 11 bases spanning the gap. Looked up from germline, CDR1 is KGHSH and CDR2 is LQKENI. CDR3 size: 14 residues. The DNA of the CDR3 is TGTGCCAGCTCACCAAGGGGGGATGGCTACGAGCAGTACTTC. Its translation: CASSPRGDGYEQYF.

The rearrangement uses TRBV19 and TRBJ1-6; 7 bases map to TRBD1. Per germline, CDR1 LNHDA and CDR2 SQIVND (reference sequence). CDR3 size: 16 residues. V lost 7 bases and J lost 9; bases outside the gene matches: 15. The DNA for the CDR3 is TGTGCCAGTACCCATGGGAGAAGGGGGCAGGGTTCACCCCTCCACTTT. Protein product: CASTHGRRGQGSPLHF.

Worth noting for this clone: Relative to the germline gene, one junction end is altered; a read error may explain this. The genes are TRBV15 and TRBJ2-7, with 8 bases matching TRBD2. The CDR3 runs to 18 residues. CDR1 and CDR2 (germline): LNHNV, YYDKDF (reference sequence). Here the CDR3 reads CATSRDYVRSGSSSEQYF. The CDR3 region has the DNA TGTGCCACCAGCAGAGATTACGTGAGGAGCGGGAGTTCCTCCGAGCAGTACTTC.

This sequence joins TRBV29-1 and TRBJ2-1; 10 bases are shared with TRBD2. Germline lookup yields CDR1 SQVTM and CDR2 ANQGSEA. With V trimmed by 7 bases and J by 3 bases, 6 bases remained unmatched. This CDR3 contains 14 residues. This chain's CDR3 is CSGSGGAFYNEQFF. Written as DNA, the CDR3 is TGCAGCGGAAGCGGGGGGGCCTTCTACAATGAGCAGTTCTTC.

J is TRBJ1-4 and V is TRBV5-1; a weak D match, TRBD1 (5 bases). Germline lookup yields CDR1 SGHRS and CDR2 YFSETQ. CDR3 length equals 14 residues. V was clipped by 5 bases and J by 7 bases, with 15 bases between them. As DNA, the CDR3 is TGCGCCAGCAGGACCCAGGGTGGGAGTGAAAAACTGTTTTTT. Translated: CASRTQGGSEKLFF.

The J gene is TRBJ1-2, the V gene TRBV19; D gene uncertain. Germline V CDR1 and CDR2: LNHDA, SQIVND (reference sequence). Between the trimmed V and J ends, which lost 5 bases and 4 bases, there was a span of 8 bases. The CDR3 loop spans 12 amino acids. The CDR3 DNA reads TGTGCCAGTAGTCCAGTCGCCTATGGCTACACCTTC. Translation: CASSPVAYGYTF.

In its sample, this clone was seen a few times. Here the CDR3 reads CASNRARVGETQYF. The CDR3 nucleotides read TGCGCCAGCAACCGGGCGCGAGTAGGAGAGACCCAGTACTTC. The rearrangement uses TRBV5-1 and TRBJ2-5; D is unresolved. The germline V gene encodes CDR1 SGHRS and CDR2 YFSETQ. The CDR3 spans 14 residues. Trimming shortened V by 6 bases and J by 4 bases, and 16 bases separated the two germline ends.

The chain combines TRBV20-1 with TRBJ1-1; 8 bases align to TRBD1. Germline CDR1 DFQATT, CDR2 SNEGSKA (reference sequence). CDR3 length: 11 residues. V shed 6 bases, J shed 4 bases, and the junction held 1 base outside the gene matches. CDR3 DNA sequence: TGCAGTGCAACAGGGGGCACTGAAGCTTTCTTT. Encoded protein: CSATGGTEAFF.

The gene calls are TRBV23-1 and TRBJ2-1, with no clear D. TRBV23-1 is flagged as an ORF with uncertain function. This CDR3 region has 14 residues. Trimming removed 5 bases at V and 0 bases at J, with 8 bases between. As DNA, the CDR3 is TGCGCCAGCAGTTGCTTCAGCTCCTACAATGAGCAGTTCTTC. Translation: CASSCFSSYNEQFF.

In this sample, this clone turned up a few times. CDR3 nucleotide sequence: TGTGCCAGCGCCAGGGAGGTGGGCGGCTACACCTTC. It codes for CASAREVGGYTF. The gene calls are TRBV28 and TRBJ1-2; D may be TRBD1 (5 bases). Trimming took off 8 bases at V and 8 bases at J, with 15 bases between the two ends. This CDR3 is 12 amino acids long. Germline V lookup: CDR1 MDHEN, CDR2 SYDVKM.